This TCR beta chain was obtained from a study of T cells in Graves' hyperthyroidism and ophthalmopathy. Study-wide results and limits: Most clonotypes expanded in thyroid above 0.001 were likewise present in blood.

From RNA transcripts, TCR beta CDR3 regions were amplified. Initially, a first-round RT-PCR of the TCR CDR3 employed the HTBI primer set. TCRdb passed the multiplex PCR reads through MiXCR, listing each CDR3 protein once. The sample has about 480,000 distinct CDR3 sequences, approximately 23% seen once. Germline values: CDR1 GTSNPN, CDR2 SVGIG (reference sequence). The CDR3 is 12 amino acids. V lost 3 bases and J 3 bases, leaving 9 bases between the germline ends. Uncontrolled infection, other autoimmune disease, pregnancy or lactation excluded patients. Clinical symptoms, serum thyroxine, TRAb, thyroid ultrasound and orbital computed tomography established diagnosis. The sample holds a few counts of this clonotype. What it recognizes is unknown.

Sequencing input: blood. This TCR came from an older woman with Graves' ophthalmopathy. The chain links TRBV30 to TRBJ2-7; D not resolved. The CDR3 coding sequence is TGTGCCTGGAGCTTCAGTAGCTACGAGCAGTACTTC. This translates into CAWSFSSYEQYF.